The 24 T cell receptor beta chains below come from one sample, sequenced in a study of cytomegalovirus exposure and HLA in healthy donors. PCR used 60 Vbeta primers and 13 Jbeta primers. The repertoire was sequenced with immunoSEQ multiplex PCR; TCRdb's copy has only in-frame clones and lacks some. Of 100,000 to 150,000 clones in the sample, approximately 87% were seen once. Source material: PBMCs. Every receptor here comes from a man aged 35-49 years in good health and CMV-seronegative.

V and J are TRBV27 and TRBJ2-7; 12 bases match TRBD2. The ends lost 2 bases at V and 2 bases at J; junction bases unmatched: 1. The CDR3 covers 15 residues. The germline V gene encodes CDR1 MNHEY and CDR2 SMNVEV (reference sequence). CDR3 bases: TGTGCCAGCAGTTTAGGACTAGCGGGGACCTACGAGCAGTACTTC. Residues: CASSLGLAGTYEQYF.

J is TRBJ1-4 and V is TRBV27; no reliable D call. V was trimmed by 5 bases and J by 4 bases, leaving 23 bases between them. Germline V gives CDR1 MNHEY, CDR2 SMNVEV (reference sequence). This CDR3 has 18 amino acids. The CDR3 spells CASSPHSLLQMNNEKLFF. As DNA, the CDR3 is TGTGCCAGCAGTCCTCACTCCCTTTTACAGATGAATAATGAAAAACTGTTTTTT. The full variable domain, its missing parts supplied by reference TRBV27 and TRBJ1-4, is EAQVTQNPRYLITVTGKKLTVTCSQNMNHEYMSWYRQDPGLGLRQIYYSMNVEVTDKGDVPEGYKVSRKEKRNFPLILESPSPNQTSLYFCASSPHSLLQMNNEKLFFGSGTQLSVL.

The chain couples TRBV21-1 to TRBJ1-2; the table names TRBD1, a call not compared with the DNA. TRBV21-1 is flagged as a pseudogene. The length of the CDR3 is 20 residues. The CDR3: CASSQGAFQGREKRDYGYTF. For the CDR3, the DNA is TGTGCCAGCAGCCAAGGGGCTTTTCAGGGCAGAGAAAAGAGAGACTATGGCTACACCTTC.

The CDR3 DNA reads TGTGCCAGCAGCGTGCGGACAGGAGACTACAATGAGCAGTTCTTC. Amino acids: CASSVRTGDYNEQFF. The rearrangement joins TRBV9 to TRBJ2-1, with TRBD1 matching over 7 bases. V lost 2 bases to trimming and J lost 3 bases; unmatched junction nucleotides: 5. Germline loops: CDR1 SGDLS, CDR2 YYNGEE. This CDR3 is 15 amino acids long.

V usage is TRBV7-9 and J usage is TRBJ2-5, with 7 bases lining up with TRBD2. The germline V gene has CDR1 SEHNR and CDR2 FQNEAQ (reference sequence). Unmatched junction bases numbered 9, after V lost 0 bases and J lost 5 bases. The CDR3 has 16 amino acids. This CDR3 is CASSLASGGGFETQYF. Here the CDR3 DNA reads TGTGCCAGCAGCTTAGCCTCGGGGGGTGGATTCGAGACCCAGTACTTC.

This chain joins TRBV4-3 and TRBJ1-4; TRBD1 aligns across 11 bases. The CDR3 is 19 amino acids. Germline V lookup: CDR1 LGHNA, CDR2 YSLEER. Trimming at V came to 0 bases and at J to 3 bases, leaving 9 bases not matched to a gene. The CDR3: CASSQDLGQGVLPNEKLFF. CDR3 coding DNA: TGCGCCAGCAGCCAAGATCTGGGACAGGGGGTTTTACCTAATGAAAAACTGTTTTTT.

The chain recombines TRBV7-9 with TRBJ2-1; TRBD2 aligns across 10 bases. The CDR3 has 15 residues. J gave up 9 bases and V 1 base, and 6 bases lay outside the gene matches. Germline CDR1 reads SEHNR; CDR2 reads FQNEAQ (reference sequence). CDR3 sequence reads: CASSLGLAGAAEQFF. The CDR3 DNA is TGTGCCAGCAGCTTAGGGCTAGCGGGAGCCGCTGAGCAGTTCTTC.

This sequence joins TRBV5-6 and TRBJ2-1; D perhaps matches TRBD1 (6 bases). V was trimmed by 2 bases and J by 2 bases, leaving 11 bases between them. The germline V gene has CDR1 SGHDT and CDR2 YYEEEE. The CDR3 loop spans 15 amino acids. CDR3 DNA: TGTGCCAGCAGCTTAACCGGGACACCCTACAATGAGCAGTTCTTC. Its protein is CASSLTGTPYNEQFF.

This clone was picked up a small number of times. V and J are TRBV4-1 and TRBJ2-7; 10 nucleotides agree with TRBD1. The length of the CDR3 is 14 residues. V lost 4 bases, J lost 2 bases, and 2 bases stayed unmatched. In germline, CDR1 is MGHRA, CDR2 YSYEKL. The CDR3 loop reads CASSPGQGAYEQYF. The CDR3, as DNA: TGCGCCAGCAGCCCCGGACAGGGGGCCTACGAGCAGTACTTC.

This rearrangement joins TRBV2 to TRBJ1-4; no clear D. Trimming removed 5 bases from V and 7 bases from J, with 14 bases in between. From germline, CDR1 is SNHLY and CDR2 FYNNEI. The CDR3 totals 14 residues. CDR3 DNA sequence: TGTGCCAGCAGTCGGCGGAATCTAGGTGAAAAACTGTTTTTT. Residues: CASSRRNLGEKLFF.

The V and J genes are TRBV5-4 and TRBJ2-2, with 10 bases matching TRBD1. There are 17 residues in the CDR3. V was clipped by 3 bases and J by 4 bases; unmatched bases: 9. CDR1 and CDR2 (germline): SGHNT, YYREEE (reference sequence). The CDR3: CASSSERQGAGTGELFF. The CDR3 coding sequence is TGTGCCAGCAGCTCGGAACGACAGGGGGCAGGCACCGGGGAGCTGTTTTTT.

The V gene is TRBV6-6, the J gene TRBJ1-5; TRBD1 aligns across 7 bases. J gave up 1 base and V 5 bases, and 5 bases lay outside the gene matches. Germline loops: CDR1 MNHNY, CDR2 SVGAGI (reference sequence). This CDR3 is built from 15 residues. The CDR3 nucleotides are TGTGCCAGCAGTCTGGACAGGCGGAGCAATCAGCCCCAGCATTTT. This gives the protein CASSLDRRSNQPQHF.

This clone was counted only a few times. The chain joins TRBV20-1 to TRBJ2-1; D uncertain. The CDR3 extends over 11 amino acids. The germline gives CDR1 DFQATT, CDR2 SNEGSKA (reference sequence). Trimming cost V 6 bases and J 11 bases, with 14 bases left between them. The CDR3 bases are TGCAGTGCAGCACCTGGGCTCCAGCAGTTCTTC. Translating it yields CSAAPGLQQFF.

The rearrangement joins TRBV7-2 to TRBJ2-7; D not resolved. Trimming removed 5 bases from V and 0 bases from J, with 8 bases in between. This CDR3 comprises 13 residues. From germline, CDR1 is SGHTA and CDR2 FQGNSA. The CDR3 here is CASSPAPSYEQYF. CDR3 in DNA: TGTGCCAGCAGCCCCGCGCCCTCCTACGAGCAGTACTTC.

This chain links TRBV5-1 with TRBJ1-1; D ambiguous. This CDR3 has 13 residues. V lost 6 bases and J lost 1, with 10 bases in between. Germline V gene data show CDR1 as SGHRS and CDR2 as YFSETQ. The CDR3 loop reads CASTSPGNTEAFF. The DNA of the CDR3 is TGCGCCAGCACATCTCCAGGGAACACTGAAGCTTTCTTT.

The chain joins TRBV9 to TRBJ1-1; the D gene is possibly TRBD1 (6 bases). There are 14 residues in the CDR3. The V gene's germline CDR1 is SGDLS and CDR2 YYNGEE. V lost 0 bases and J 1 base, leaving 7 bases between the germline ends. CDR3 nucleotide sequence: TGTGCCAGCAGCGTAGAGGGACAGAACACTGAAGCTTTCTTT. Protein: CASSVEGQNTEAFF. Full variable domain (rest looked up from reference TRBV9 and TRBJ1-1): DSGVTQTPKHLITATGQRVTLRCSPRSGDLSVYWYQQSLDQGLQFLIQYYNGEERAKGNILERFSAQQFPDLHSELNLSSLELGDSALYFCASSVEGQNTEAFFGQGTRLTVV.

The chain recombines TRBV19 with TRBJ2-2; D perhaps matches TRBD2 (5 bases). Germline CDR1 LNHDA, CDR2 SQIVND (reference sequence). Trimming shortened V by 5 bases and J by 6 bases, and 13 bases separated the two germline ends. The CDR3 is 14 residues long. The CDR3 sequence is CASSWRYGAGELFF. The CDR3 nucleotides are TGTGCCAGTAGTTGGAGGTACGGGGCCGGGGAGCTGTTTTTT.

The chain joins TRBV19 to TRBJ2-5; TRBD1 matches at 11 bases. J gave up 4 bases and V 5 bases, and 9 bases lay outside the gene matches. This CDR3 has 16 amino acids. Germline CDR1 LNHDA, CDR2 SQIVND (reference sequence). CDR3 nucleotide sequence: TGTGCCAGTAGTCACCCCGGGACAGGGGGGGGAGAGACCCAGTACTTC. Translated: CASSHPGTGGGETQYF.

The chain joins TRBV5-1 to TRBJ1-5; 7 nucleotides align to TRBD1. This CDR3 comprises 16 residues. Germline loops: CDR1 SGHRS, CDR2 YFSETQ. V was pared by 0 bases and J by 6 bases, with 9 bases of the junction left unmatched. CDR3 nucleotide sequence: TGCGCCAGCAGCTTGGGGGCAGGGGGTGTGGGTCAGCCCCAGCATTTT. Translating gives CASSLGAGGVGQPQHF.

J is TRBJ2-1 and V is TRBV2; TRBD1 is a possible D gene (6 bases). Trimming removed 3 bases at V and 7 bases at J, with 16 bases between. Germline values: CDR1 SNHLY, CDR2 FYNNEI. This CDR3 has 15 residues. The CDR3 DNA follows: TGTGCCAGCAGTGATCTGGGGGCCAGTGGGAATGAGCAGTTCTTC. Protein sequence: CASSDLGASGNEQFF.

The chain joins TRBV27 to TRBJ2-2; 8 positions match TRBD2. V lost 5 bases, J lost 5 bases, and 10 bases stayed unmatched. The CDR3 is made up of 16 amino acids. The germline V gene encodes CDR1 MNHEY and CDR2 SMNVEV (reference sequence). The CDR3 DNA reads TGTGCCAGCAGTCCTCCGGGAGGGGGTTGGACCGGGGAGCTGTTTTTT. This gives the protein CASSPPGGGWTGELFF.

The J gene is TRBJ2-1, the V gene TRBV6-6; 7 bases are a match to TRBD1. The CDR3 covers 16 residues. After removal of 7 bases from V and 9 bases from J, the junction contained 18 bases not matched to a gene. Looked up from germline, CDR1 is MNHNY and CDR2 is SVGAGI (reference sequence). CDR3 in amino acids: CASINPTGNLRGEQFF. The DNA of the CDR3 is TGTGCCAGCATCAACCCGACAGGGAACCTAAGGGGTGAGCAGTTCTTC.

The chain recombines TRBV2 with TRBJ2-7, with D tentatively TRBD2 (6 bases). Germline V gene data show CDR1 as SNHLY and CDR2 as FYNNEI. V lost 6 bases, J lost 0 bases, and 15 bases lay in between. This CDR3 spans 15 amino acids. The CDR3 DNA is TGTGCCAGCAGGGCTTCAGGGAGGAGCTCCTACGAGCAGTACTTC. It translates to CASRASGRSSYEQYF.

The chain carries TRBV7-9 and TRBJ2-6; tentative D call: TRBD2 (6 bases). V was shortened by 5 bases and J by 2 bases, with 10 bases between the two germline ends. Germline CDR1 SEHNR, CDR2 FQNEAQ (reference sequence). The CDR3 covers 15 residues. The chain's CDR3 is CASSPGTAGANVLTF. CDR3 DNA: TGTGCCAGCAGCCCAGGGACTGCTGGGGCCAACGTCCTGACTTTC.